This TCR beta chain emerged from a study of memory CD4+ T cells and cytomegalovirus serostatus (dated 2019 in TCRdb). About the investigation overall: The 35 or so healthy Belgian adults in the cohort included 9 who were CMV seropositive and approximately 25 who were CMV seronegative. The study sequenced CD4+ memory TCRbeta repertoires of a Belgian cohort with known cytomegalovirus serostatus to replicate a published TCR-based CMV serostatus classifier.

Single viable CD3+CD4+CD8-CD45RO+ cells were sorted as memory CD4+ T cells on a FACSAria II. CMV serostatus was determined using a Roche Elecsys assay that detects serum IgG against CMV pp150, pp28, p38 and p52. Once the samples were thawed, total CD4+ T cells were enriched through positive selection using CD4 magnetic microbeads. The samples came from a different study that was designed specifically to examine the CD4+ T cell memory repertoire. Peripheral blood mononuclear cells were isolated and cryopreserved following standard operating procedures; serum was stored at -80 °C. The staining relied on CD3-PerCP (BW264/56), CD4-APC (RPA-T4), CD45RO-PE (UCHT1) and CD8-Pacific Orange (3B5) antibodies, and Sytox blue was used to exclude non-viable cells. Genomic DNA was extracted from sorted cells with the Quick-DNA Microprep Kit. Amplification of TCRbeta DNA was done with the immunoSEQ hsTCRbeta kit, following the protocol from the manufacturer. An Illumina MiSeq instrument was used to sequence the TCRbeta libraries. In the paper's pipeline: Removing out-of-frame sequences left 2,204,828 distinct TCRbeta sequences, an average of approximately 65,000 per individual. Each individual was scored using the number of 150 to 200 previously reported CMV-associated TCRbeta sequences that the individual carried and the total number of productive distinct TCRbeta sequences. A beta-binomial model was reimplemented in Python, and random forests from scikit-learn, run with default parameters, were trained on data from the US cohort. Classifier performance on the Belgian cohort was summarized as median AUC with percentile confidence intervals calculated over 10,000 bootstrap iterations. Entries here come from immuneACCESS through TCRdb and include only in-frame sequences with V and J called. Some clones fail to appear in such tables; in the studies checked, an unresolved V gene covers under half of the shortfall, and the cause of the remainder is unknown. V and J calls plus clone size are reproduced from that table; the DNA served to infer D and trimming. The sample has 50,000 to 55,000 clones on record, roughly 78% of them singletons. The top ten clonotypes cover under 1% of the sample.

The investigation overall reported the following: Only CD4+CD45RO+ memory cells were sequenced, in contrast to the original study, which included naive and memory CD4+ and CD8+ populations. Results were interpreted as suggesting that the CMV-associated TCR signature is largely present in the CD4+ memory repertoire. Of 164 previously reported CMV-associated TCRbeta sequences, 67 appeared in the CD4+ memory repertoires, each in one to five individuals. On the Belgian cohort, the classifier based on the original framework reached a median bootstrapped AUC of approximately 0.95, with a 95% CI of 0.76-1.00. For predicting CMV serostatus, the median bootstrapped AUC was about 0.95 using the original framework and about 0.89 using a US-trained random forest.

About this clone: It has no known antigen specificity. One base away there is no much larger clone; base qualities are not given.

CDR1 and CDR2 were assigned from the germline V gene (reference sequence) as MNHEY and SMNVEV. Measured from the cysteine to the phenylalanine, the CDR3 is 15 residues long. CDR3 DNA only is kept here, 45 bases in frame from base 1. The trim is 5 bases for V and 2 bases for J, with a gap of 13 bases between the germline ends. What was sequenced was memory CD4+ T cells from blood. The TCR comes from an adult in good health and CMV-seronegative. This chain is built from TRBV27 and TRBJ2-1, with the D gene not clear enough to name. The CDR3 reads as follows: CASSPTVEPYNEQFF. The nucleotides are TGTGCCAGCAGTCCCACGGTAGAGCCCTACAATGAGCAGTTCTTC.